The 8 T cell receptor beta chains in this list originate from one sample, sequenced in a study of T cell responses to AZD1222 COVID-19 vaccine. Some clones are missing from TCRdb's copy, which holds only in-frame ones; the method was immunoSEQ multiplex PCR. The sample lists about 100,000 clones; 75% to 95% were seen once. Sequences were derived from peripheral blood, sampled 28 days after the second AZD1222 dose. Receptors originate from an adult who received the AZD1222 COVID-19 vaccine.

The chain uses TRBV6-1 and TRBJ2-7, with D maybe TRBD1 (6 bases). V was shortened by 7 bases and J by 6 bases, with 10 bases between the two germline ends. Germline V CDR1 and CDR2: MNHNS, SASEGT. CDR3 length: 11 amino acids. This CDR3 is CASKQGGEQYF. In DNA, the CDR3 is TGTGCCAGCAAACAGGGTGGCGAGCAGTACTTC.

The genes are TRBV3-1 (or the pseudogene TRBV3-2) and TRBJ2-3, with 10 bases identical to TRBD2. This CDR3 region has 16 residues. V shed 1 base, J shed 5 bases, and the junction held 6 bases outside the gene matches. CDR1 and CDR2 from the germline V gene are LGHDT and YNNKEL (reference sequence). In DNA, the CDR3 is TGTGCCAGCAGCCAAGTACTAGCGGGGTGGGGAGATACGCAGTATTTT. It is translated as CASSQVLAGWGDTQYF.

CDR3 residues: CASSEASFPDTQYF. The CDR3 DNA reads TGTGCCAGCAGTGAGGCATCGTTCCCCGATACGCAGTATTTT. The V call is TRBV2, the J call TRBJ2-3; D is uncertain. The V end lost 3 bases, the J end lost 6 bases, and 13 bases lay between the germline ends. The CDR3 length is 14 residues. Germline V gene lookup returns CDR1 SNHLY and CDR2 FYNNEI.

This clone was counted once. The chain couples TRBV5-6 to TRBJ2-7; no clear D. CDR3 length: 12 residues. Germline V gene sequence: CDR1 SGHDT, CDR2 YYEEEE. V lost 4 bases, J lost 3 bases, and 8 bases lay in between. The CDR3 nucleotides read TGTGCCAGCAGCGTGGGTGACTACGAGCAGTACTTC. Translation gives CASSVGDYEQYF.

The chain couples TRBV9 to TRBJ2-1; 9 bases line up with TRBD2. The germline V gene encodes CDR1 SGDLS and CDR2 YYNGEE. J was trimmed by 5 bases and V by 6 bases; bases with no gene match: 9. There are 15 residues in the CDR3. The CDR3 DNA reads TGTGCCAGCACCCCGCGGGAGGGCGGCGACAATGAGCAGTTCTTC. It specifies CASTPREGGDNEQFF.

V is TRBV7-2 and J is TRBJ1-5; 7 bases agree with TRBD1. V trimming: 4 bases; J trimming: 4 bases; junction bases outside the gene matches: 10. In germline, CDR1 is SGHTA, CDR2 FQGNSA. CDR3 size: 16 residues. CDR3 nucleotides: TGTGCCAGCAGCTCGGGACAGTTGGGGGTTAATCAGCCCCAGCATTTT. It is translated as CASSSGQLGVNQPQHF.

The CDR3 DNA sequence: TGTGCCAGCAGTTTTGAACTAGCGGGGTGGAGGGAGCTGTTTTTT. This encodes CASSFELAGWRELFF. This chain connects TRBV27 to TRBJ2-2; 10 nucleotides agree with TRBD2. With 3 bases clipped from V and 9 bases from J, the junction kept 7 bases outside the gene matches. The CDR3 runs 15 residues. CDR1 MNHEY and CDR2 SMNVEV come from the germline V gene (reference sequence).

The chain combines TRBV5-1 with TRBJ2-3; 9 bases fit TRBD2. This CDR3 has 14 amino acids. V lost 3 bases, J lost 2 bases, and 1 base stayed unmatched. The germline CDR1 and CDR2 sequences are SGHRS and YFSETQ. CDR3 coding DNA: TGCGCCAGCAGCTGGACTAGCGCCACAGATACGCAGTATTTT. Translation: CASSWTSATDTQYF.